This T cell receptor beta chain derives from a study of shared clonotypes between healthy human individuals. General observations from the study: Few donors restricted represented genetic and exposure-history diversity. Naive subsets generally had larger estimated richness than memory subsets.

Sorted-subset replicate PCR reactions contained 150 to 200 ng DNA, corresponding to approximately 30,000 T cell genomes. Measured with immunoSEQ multiplex PCR; TCRdb has only the in-frame clones, and not every one. The table includes about 2,500,000 clones, around 94% detected once. The CDR3 runs to 17 residues. V gave up 0 bases and J gave up 4 bases, with 18 bases separating them. CDR1 is SGHDN and CDR2 is FVKESK in the germline V gene. On this clone: What it recognizes is unknown.

The V call is TRBV14, the J call TRBJ1-1; no firm D call. The sequencing input was naive CD4+ T cells sorted from blood. Subset specified: CD45RA+ positively selected. The receptor comes from a man in his late teens or twenties in good health. Written as DNA, the CDR3 is TGTGCCAGCAGCCAAGATCGGTTCGCGGCAGAACCCACTGAAGCTTTCTTT. This translates into CASSQDRFAAEPTEAFF. Combining the CDR3 with reference TRBV14 and TRBJ1-1 gives the whole variable domain EAGVTQFPSHSVIEKGQTVTLRCDPISGHDNLYWYRRVMGKEIKFLLHFVKESKQDESGMPNNRFLAERTGGTYSTLKVQPAELEDSGVYFCASSQDRFAAEPTEAFFGQGTRLTVV.